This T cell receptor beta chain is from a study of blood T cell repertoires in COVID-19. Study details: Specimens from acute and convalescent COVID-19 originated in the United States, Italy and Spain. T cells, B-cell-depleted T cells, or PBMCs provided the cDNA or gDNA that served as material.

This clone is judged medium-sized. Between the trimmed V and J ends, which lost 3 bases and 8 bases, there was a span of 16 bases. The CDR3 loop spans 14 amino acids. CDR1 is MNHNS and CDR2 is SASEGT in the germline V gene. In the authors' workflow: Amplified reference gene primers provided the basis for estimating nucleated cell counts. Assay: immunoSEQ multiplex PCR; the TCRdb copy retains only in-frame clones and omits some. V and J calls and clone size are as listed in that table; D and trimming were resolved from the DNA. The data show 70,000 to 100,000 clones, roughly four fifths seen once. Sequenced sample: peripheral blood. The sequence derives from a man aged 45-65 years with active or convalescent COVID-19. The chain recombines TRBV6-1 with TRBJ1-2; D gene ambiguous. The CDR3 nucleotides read TGTGCCAGCAGTGACGGACTGATTCCTAGGGGCTACACCTTC. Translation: CASSDGLIPRGYTF.